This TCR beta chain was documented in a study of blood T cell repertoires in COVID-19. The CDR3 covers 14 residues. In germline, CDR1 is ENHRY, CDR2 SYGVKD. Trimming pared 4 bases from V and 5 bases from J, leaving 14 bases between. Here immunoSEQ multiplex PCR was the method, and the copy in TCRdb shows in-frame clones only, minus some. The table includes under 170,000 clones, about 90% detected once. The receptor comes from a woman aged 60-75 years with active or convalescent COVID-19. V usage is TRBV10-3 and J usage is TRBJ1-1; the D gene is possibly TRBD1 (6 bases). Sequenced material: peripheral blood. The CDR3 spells CAISGTVLSTEAFF. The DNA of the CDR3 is TGTGCCATCAGTGGGACAGTTTTGTCTACTGAAGCTTTCTTT.